A selection of T cell receptor beta chains follows, all from one sample in a study of blood T cell repertoires in COVID-19. Clones were sequenced by immunoSEQ multiplex PCR, and TCRdb holds only the in-frame ones, with some missing. The table has about 200,000 clones, over 75% seen once. Sequencing was carried out using peripheral blood. The receptor source for this set is a woman at least 80 years old with acute or convalescent COVID-19. CDR3s include the opening cysteine and the closing phenylalanine or tryptophan. The D gene is left open where the match is weak. Only part of the rows carry a size: once, few, many, or a class if the clone is expanded.

CDR3nt: TGTGCCAGCTCCGGGACAGGGATCGCCGGGGAGCTGTTTTTT; CDR3aa: CASSGTGIAGELFF; d_gene: TRBD1; j_gene: TRBJ2-2; abundance: -; v_gene: TRBV6-5
CDR3nt: TGTGCCAGCAGCTTGTTTCGGGGGGGCCTCGACAATGAGCAGTTCTTC; CDR3aa: CASSLFRGGLDNEQFF; d_gene: TRBD2; j_gene: TRBJ2-1; abundance: -; v_gene: TRBV3-1/TRBV3-2
CDR3nt: TGTGCCAGCTCACCCGGGACAAGGGGCAGTTCACCCCTCCACTTT; CDR3aa: CASSPGTRGSSPLHF; d_gene: -; j_gene: TRBJ1-6; abundance: -; v_gene: TRBV18
CDR3nt: TGTGCCAGCAGCGTAGCAGCGGGAGGAGGCTATAATTCACCCCTCCACTTT; CDR3aa: CASSVAAGGGYNSPLHF; d_gene: -; j_gene: TRBJ1-6; abundance: -; v_gene: TRBV9
CDR3nt: TGTGCCAGCAGCTTGGCACAAAGGGGAAACATTCAGTACTTC; CDR3aa: CASSLAQRGNIQYF; d_gene: -; j_gene: TRBJ2-4; abundance: -; v_gene: TRBV7-2
CDR3nt: TGTGCCAGCAGTGAAGCGGGACAGGAACGGACACCCCTCCACTTT; CDR3aa: CASSEAGQERTPLHF; d_gene: TRBD1; j_gene: TRBJ1-6; abundance: -; v_gene: TRBV6-1
CDR3nt: TGTGCCAGCAGCCGGGGTGGCCCTGACGACGAGCAGTACTTC; CDR3aa: CASSRGGPDDEQYF; d_gene: -; j_gene: TRBJ2-7; abundance: -; v_gene: TRBV5-4
CDR3nt: TGTGCCAGCAGTCCCGACAGGGTGAGTTGGTACTTC; CDR3aa: CASSPDRVSWYF; d_gene: TRBD1; j_gene: TRBJ2-7; abundance: -; v_gene: TRBV28
CDR3nt: TGTGCCAGCAGTCGACTAGCGGGAGATTACAATGAGCAGTTCTTC; CDR3aa: CASSRLAGDYNEQFF; d_gene: TRBD2; j_gene: TRBJ2-1; abundance: -; v_gene: TRBV7-8
CDR3nt: TGCGCCAGCAGCCAAGATTATTTGGCGGGAGTCGCAGATACGCAGTATTTT; CDR3aa: CASSQDYLAGVADTQYF; d_gene: TRBD2; j_gene: TRBJ2-3; abundance: -; v_gene: TRBV4-1
CDR3nt: TGTGCCAGCAGTTTTACAGGGGGCAGTGAGCAGTTCTTC; CDR3aa: CASSFTGGSEQFF; d_gene: TRBD1; j_gene: TRBJ2-1; abundance: -; v_gene: TRBV12-3/TRBV12-4
CDR3nt: TGTGCCAGTAGCCCGGGACTAGCGGGAGTAAATGGGGCCAACGTCCTGACTTTC; CDR3aa: CASSPGLAGVNGANVLTF; d_gene: TRBD2; j_gene: TRBJ2-6; abundance: -; v_gene: TRBV19
CDR3nt: TGTGCCAGCAGTTACTCGACAGGGGAGGATCAGCCCCAGCATTTT; CDR3aa: CASSYSTGEDQPQHF; d_gene: TRBD1; j_gene: TRBJ1-5; abundance: -; v_gene: TRBV6-6
CDR3nt: TGTGCCAGCAGCCAAGAACAGGGGTACAATGAGCAGTTCTTC; CDR3aa: CASSQEQGYNEQFF; d_gene: TRBD1; j_gene: TRBJ2-1; abundance: -; v_gene: TRBV3-1/TRBV3-2
CDR3nt: TGTGCCAGCAGCCCAGACAGGGAAGAAAATGGCTACACCTTC; CDR3aa: CASSPDREENGYTF; d_gene: TRBD1; j_gene: TRBJ1-2; abundance: -; v_gene: TRBV6-5
CDR3nt: TGCGCCACCCACCCAGGCGGGGGGGCCGTAACTTCCTACAATGAGCAGTTCTTC; CDR3aa: CATHPGGGAVTSYNEQFF; d_gene: TRBD2; j_gene: TRBJ2-1; abundance: -; v_gene: TRBV5-1
CDR3nt: TGTGCCAGCAGCCTCGGACTAGCGGGACATAATGAGCAGTACTTC; CDR3aa: CASSLGLAGHNEQYF; d_gene: TRBD2; j_gene: TRBJ2-7; abundance: -; v_gene: TRBV3-1/TRBV3-2
CDR3nt: TGTGCCAGCAGAGGGACAGCGAACACCGGGGAGCTGTTTTTT; CDR3aa: CASRGTANTGELFF; d_gene: TRBD1; j_gene: TRBJ2-2; abundance: -; v_gene: TRBV2
CDR3nt: TGTGCCAGCAGCCAAGATAAGGGGGCGTGGGAAAAACTGTTTTTT; CDR3aa: CASSQDKGAWEKLFF; d_gene: TRBD1; j_gene: TRBJ1-4; abundance: -; v_gene: TRBV4-2
CDR3nt: TGTGCCAGCTCACCCACCCCGGGCCAGGAAGGGAGCTATGGCTACACCTTC; CDR3aa: CASSPTPGQEGSYGYTF; d_gene: -; j_gene: TRBJ1-2; abundance: -; v_gene: TRBV18
CDR3nt: TGCGCCAGCAGCTCCCCGCTAGCGGGAGGCATCAATGAGCAGTTCTTC; CDR3aa: CASSSPLAGGINEQFF; d_gene: TRBD2; j_gene: TRBJ2-1; abundance: -; v_gene: TRBV5-1
CDR3nt: TGTGCCAGTAGCAACAGGGACAGTTATAATTCACCCCTCCACTTT; CDR3aa: CASSNRDSYNSPLHF; d_gene: TRBD1; j_gene: TRBJ1-6; abundance: -; v_gene: TRBV19
CDR3nt: TGTGCCAGCAGCTTAGGAGTCTCCACGAGTACAGGGGAGCAGTTCTTC; CDR3aa: CASSLGVSTSTGEQFF; d_gene: -; j_gene: TRBJ2-1; abundance: -; v_gene: TRBV7-7
CDR3nt: TGTGCCAGCAGCTTAGAATTCGAGGGCAATCAGCCCCAGCATTTT; CDR3aa: CASSLEFEGNQPQHF; d_gene: -; j_gene: TRBJ1-5; abundance: -; v_gene: TRBV7-2
CDR3nt: TGTGCCTGGAGTTCGAAGGGGGCGTACTTC; CDR3aa: CAWSSKGAYF; d_gene: TRBD1; j_gene: TRBJ2-7; abundance: -; v_gene: TRBV30
CDR3nt: TGTGCCAGCAGCCAAGATACGCGGGGAACCTACAATGAGCAGTTCTTC; CDR3aa: CASSQDTRGTYNEQFF; d_gene: -; j_gene: TRBJ2-1; abundance: -; v_gene: TRBV4-2
CDR3nt: TGTGCCAGTAGTATAATTGGGACAGGGGACAATGAGCAGTTCTTC; CDR3aa: CASSIIGTGDNEQFF; d_gene: TRBD1; j_gene: TRBJ2-1; abundance: few; v_gene: TRBV19
CDR3nt: TGTGCCGTCACAGGGGACACTGAAGCTTTCTTT; CDR3aa: CAVTGDTEAFF; d_gene: TRBD1; j_gene: TRBJ1-1; abundance: -; v_gene: TRBV6-5
CDR3nt: TGTGCCAGCAGCTTTGGTCTTACGGGCACTGAAGCTTTCTTT; CDR3aa: CASSFGLTGTEAFF; d_gene: -; j_gene: TRBJ1-1; abundance: once; v_gene: TRBV5-6
CDR3nt: TGTGCCAGCAGTTTTGCGGGGAGTAATGAGCAGTTCTTC; CDR3aa: CASSFAGSNEQFF; d_gene: -; j_gene: TRBJ2-1; abundance: -; v_gene: TRBV12-3/TRBV12-4
CDR3nt: TGTGCCAGTAGTATCGACAGTAAACACACAGATACGCAGTATTTT; CDR3aa: CASSIDSKHTDTQYF; d_gene: -; j_gene: TRBJ2-3; abundance: -; v_gene: TRBV19
CDR3nt: TGTGCCAGCAGCTTCCCGGGACTAGCGGGAGGTTATACGCAGTATTTT; CDR3aa: CASSFPGLAGGYTQYF; d_gene: TRBD2; j_gene: TRBJ2-3; abundance: -; v_gene: TRBV5-4
CDR3nt: TGTGCCACCAGCCGCCGAGGGGGCCCCTCCTCTGGAAACACCATATATTTT; CDR3aa: CATSRRGGPSSGNTIYF; d_gene: TRBD1; j_gene: TRBJ1-3; abundance: -; v_gene: TRBV15
CDR3nt: TGTGCCAGCAGCTTAAGTCAGTATAGCAATCAGCCCCAGCATTTT; CDR3aa: CASSLSQYSNQPQHF; d_gene: -; j_gene: TRBJ1-5; abundance: few; v_gene: TRBV5-6
CDR3nt: TGCGCCAGCAGCCAGACCAGGGAGACCCAGTACTTC; CDR3aa: CASSQTRETQYF; d_gene: -; j_gene: TRBJ2-5; abundance: -; v_gene: TRBV5-1
CDR3nt: TGTGCCTGGGCCACTCCCGGGACAGGGGGACAAAAACTGTTTTTT; CDR3aa: CAWATPGTGGQKLFF; d_gene: TRBD1; j_gene: TRBJ1-4; abundance: few; v_gene: TRBV30
CDR3nt: TGTGCCAGTAGACTAACAGCGGAAGATTACGAGCAGTACTTC; CDR3aa: CASRLTAEDYEQYF; d_gene: -; j_gene: TRBJ2-7; abundance: -; v_gene: TRBV19
CDR3nt: TGTGCCAGTAGACCCTCGGGACAGGGAAATTACCACGAGCAGTACTTC; CDR3aa: CASRPSGQGNYHEQYF; d_gene: TRBD1; j_gene: TRBJ2-7; abundance: -; v_gene: TRBV19
CDR3nt: TGTGCCAGCAGCTTAGGGACTAGCGGGATAAAAAACATTCAGTACTTC; CDR3aa: CASSLGTSGIKNIQYF; d_gene: TRBD2; j_gene: TRBJ2-4; abundance: -; v_gene: TRBV7-2
CDR3nt: TGTGCCAGCACAGAGGACAGGGCAACTAATGAAAAACTGTTTTTT; CDR3aa: CASTEDRATNEKLFF; d_gene: TRBD1; j_gene: TRBJ1-4; abundance: -; v_gene: TRBV2
CDR3nt: TGTGCCAGCAGTGAACTTAGCTCTGGAAACACCATATATTTT; CDR3aa: CASSELSSGNTIYF; d_gene: -; j_gene: TRBJ1-3; abundance: -; v_gene: TRBV6-1
CDR3nt: TGTGCCAGCAGTGAAGCGCGAGGGAATGAAAAACTGTTTTTT; CDR3aa: CASSEARGNEKLFF; d_gene: -; j_gene: TRBJ1-4; abundance: -; v_gene: TRBV6-1
CDR3nt: TGTGCCAGCAGCCCCCCGCAGGCGACCCAAGAGACCCAGTACTTC; CDR3aa: CASSPPQATQETQYF; d_gene: -; j_gene: TRBJ2-5; abundance: -; v_gene: TRBV7-6
CDR3nt: TGTGCCAGCAGCACTGCCGCCTTGAATGGCTACACCTTC; CDR3aa: CASSTAALNGYTF; d_gene: -; j_gene: TRBJ1-2; abundance: -; v_gene: TRBV5-4
CDR3nt: TGTGCCAGCAGCTTAGGATCCAGGGGTGGCTACACCTTC; CDR3aa: CASSLGSRGGYTF; d_gene: -; j_gene: TRBJ1-2; abundance: -; v_gene: TRBV7-8
CDR3nt: TGTGCCAGCAGCTCCCAGGGACAGGGTTATGAAAAACTGTTTTTT; CDR3aa: CASSSQGQGYEKLFF; d_gene: TRBD1; j_gene: TRBJ1-4; abundance: -; v_gene: TRBV7-2
CDR3nt: TGCGCCAGCAGGTCGGAGACTCTAACCTACGAGCAGTACTTC; CDR3aa: CASRSETLTYEQYF; d_gene: -; j_gene: TRBJ2-7; abundance: once; v_gene: TRBV5-1
CDR3nt: TGTGCCAGCAGTGATCGACAGGGGGCCGGTACAGATACGCAGTATTTT; CDR3aa: CASSDRQGAGTDTQYF; d_gene: TRBD1; j_gene: TRBJ2-3; abundance: -; v_gene: TRBV25-1
CDR3nt: TGTGCCAGCAGCTTAGCTTCCGGGACAGACTATGGCTACACCTTC; CDR3aa: CASSLASGTDYGYTF; d_gene: TRBD1; j_gene: TRBJ1-2; abundance: -; v_gene: TRBV7-9
CDR3nt: TGCGCCAGCAGCTTGGGACTAGCGGGAGTTAACGAGCAGTACTTC; CDR3aa: CASSLGLAGVNEQYF; d_gene: TRBD2; j_gene: TRBJ2-7; abundance: -; v_gene: TRBV5-1
CDR3nt: TGTGCCAGCAGCTTCCGGACAGGGGTGAGGGTTGGCTATGGCTACACCTTC; CDR3aa: CASSFRTGVRVGYGYTF; d_gene: TRBD1; j_gene: TRBJ1-2; abundance: once; v_gene: TRBV7-6
CDR3nt: TGCGCCAGCAGCTCGCTGACAGGCGGCCAAGAGACCCAGTACTTC; CDR3aa: CASSSLTGGQETQYF; d_gene: -; j_gene: TRBJ2-5; abundance: -; v_gene: TRBV5-1
CDR3nt: TGTGCCAGCAGCGTAGAAGGGACTCCCGATATCGCGGAGCTGTTTTTT; CDR3aa: CASSVEGTPDIAELFF; d_gene: -; j_gene: TRBJ2-2; abundance: -; v_gene: TRBV9
CDR3nt: TGTGCCAGCAGCCAGGGTTCGGGGGGTACCACCGGGGAGCTGTTTTTT; CDR3aa: CASSQGSGGTTGELFF; d_gene: TRBD2; j_gene: TRBJ2-2; abundance: -; v_gene: TRBV4-2
CDR3nt: TGTGCCAGCAGTTTCAACAGGGGGCGAACACCCCTCCACTTT; CDR3aa: CASSFNRGRTPLHF; d_gene: TRBD1; j_gene: TRBJ1-6; abundance: many; v_gene: TRBV28
CDR3nt: TGCAGCGCCTTGGAGGACCCTTACAATGAGCAGTTCTTC; CDR3aa: CSALEDPYNEQFF; d_gene: -; j_gene: TRBJ2-1; abundance: -; v_gene: TRBV29-1
CDR3nt: TGTGCCAGCTTTAATCCCTCTATCGCTTTT; CDR3aa: CASFNPSIAF; d_gene: -; j_gene: TRBJ1-4; abundance: -; v_gene: TRBV28
CDR3nt: TGCGCCAGCAGCGCCCTCCGGGGATACGAGCAGTACTTC; CDR3aa: CASSALRGYEQYF; d_gene: -; j_gene: TRBJ2-7; abundance: -; v_gene: TRBV5-1